Listed here are 9 T cell receptor beta chains from one sample, sequenced in a study of neurological immune-mediated disorders. The time point here: longitudinal time-point 2. Each CDR3 protein gets one entry after TCRdb re-called the 5' RACE reads with MiXCR. The table records about 80,000 distinct CDR3 sequences, 5.8% of them present only once. The source material was PBMCs. These receptors were taken from a woman aged 60-75 years with multiple sclerosis.

This clonotype showed up many times. This chain links TRBV6-2 or TRBV6-3 with TRBJ1-1; maybe TRBD1 (5 bases). CDR1 is MNHEY, CDR2 SVGEGT, per germline. V was trimmed by 2 bases and J by 3 bases, leaving 10 bases between them. This CDR3 region has 14 residues. The CDR3 DNA sequence: TGTGCCAGCAGTTACGCCGGCAGGGACACTGAAGCTTTCTTT. Translation: CASSYAGRDTEAFF.

In its sample, this clonotype was seen many times. The J gene is TRBJ2-1, the V gene TRBV3-1; TRBD1 aligns across 9 bases. CDR3 length: 17 amino acids. The V gene end was trimmed by 6 bases and the J gene end by 0 bases; junction bases not matched to a gene: 9. Germline V CDR1 and CDR2: LGHDT, YNNKEL (reference sequence). This CDR3 is CASRPWGTGSSYNEQFF. CDR3 DNA sequence: TGTGCCAGCAGACCTTGGGGGACAGGGAGCTCCTACAATGAGCAGTTCTTC.

The table lists this clonotype with many counts. The chain is built from TRBV6-6 and TRBJ2-7; the match to TRBD1 covers 8 bases. CDR1 MNHNY and CDR2 SVGAGI come from the germline V gene (reference sequence). There are 16 residues in the CDR3. The V gene end was trimmed by 1 base and the J gene end by 0 bases; junction bases not matched to a gene: 5. CDR3 DNA: TGTGCCAGCAGTTACTTCCAGGGGGCTATCTCCTACGAGCAGTACTTC. Residues: CASSYFQGAISYEQYF.

This clonotype has a count of ten or more. The rearrangement joins TRBV3-1 to TRBJ2-7; 11 positions agree with TRBD2. V trimming: 3 bases; J trimming: 1 base; junction bases outside the gene matches: 14. The CDR3 length is 19 residues. Per germline, CDR1 LGHDT and CDR2 YNNKEL (reference sequence). The CDR3 sequence is CASSHPWGSGGVPSYEQYF. The CDR3 bases are TGTGCCAGCAGCCATCCCTGGGGTAGCGGGGGGGTTCCGTCCTACGAGCAGTACTTC.

This clonotype was counted many times. The V gene is TRBV20-1, the J gene TRBJ2-1, with no clear D. CDR1 is DFQATT and CDR2 is SNEGSKA in the germline V gene (reference sequence). This CDR3 comprises 11 residues. Trimming stripped 3 bases from V and 7 bases from J, with 7 bases between. The CDR3 region is CSARLVNEQFF. The DNA for the CDR3 is TGCAGTGCTAGGTTGGTGAATGAGCAGTTCTTC.

This clonotype was seen a few times. The chain has TRBV11-2 and TRBJ1-1; maybe TRBD1 (6 bases). The germline gives CDR1 SGHAT, CDR2 FQNNGV. Trimming shortened V by 5 bases and J by 5 bases, and 21 bases separated the two germline ends. The CDR3 is 16 residues long. DNA for the CDR3: TGTGCCAGCAGCCCCTCCCTCCGGGGGCTAGGAACTGAAGCTTTCTTT. It is translated as CASSPSLRGLGTEAFF.

This clonotype occurred many times. The V gene is TRBV7-8, the J gene TRBJ1-4, with 8 bases identical to TRBD1. V dropped 5 bases and J dropped 6; count of bases not matched to a gene: 8. Germline V gene sequence: CDR1 SGHVS, CDR2 FQNEAQ. This CDR3 has 15 residues. Here the CDR3 DNA reads TGTGCCAGCAGCCCCACAGGGGGTCTTTATGAAAAACTGTTTTTT. Encoded protein: CASSPTGGLYEKLFF.

This clonotype was observed a few times. The gene calls are TRBV7-2 and TRBJ1-2; D might be TRBD1 (5 bases). Trimming cost V 5 bases and J 0 bases, with 34 bases left between them. CDR1 SGHTA and CDR2 FQGNSA come from the germline V gene. The CDR3 loop spans 22 amino acids. Here the CDR3 DNA reads TGTGCCAGCAGCCCAGCGGGGGGTTTAGTGGGGACGTTACTGATAGCTAACTATGGCTACACCTTC. This translates into CASSPAGGLVGTLLIANYGYTF. The variable domain in full, with the rest retrieved from reference TRBV7-2 and TRBJ1-2, is GAGVSQSPSNKVTEKGKDVELRCDPISGHTALYWYRQSLGQGLEFLIYFQGNSAPDKSGLPSDRFSAERTGGSVSTLTIQRTQQEDSAVYLCASSPAGGLVGTLLIANYGYTFGSGTRLTVV.

The sample holds a few counts of this clonotype. The chain uses TRBV18 and TRBJ1-1; weak D call: TRBD1 (5 bases). Per germline, CDR1 KGHSH and CDR2 LQKENI. The CDR3 runs to 15 residues. The V end lost 3 bases, the J end lost 3 bases, and 14 bases lay between the germline ends. The CDR3 is CASSPQTDLYTEAFF. As DNA, the CDR3 is TGTGCCAGCTCACCGCAGACAGATCTCTACACTGAAGCTTTCTTT.